The 14 T cell receptor beta chains below were found in one sample sequenced in a study of TIL therapy for anti-PD-1-resistant metastatic lung cancer (dated by TCRdb to the early 2020s). Using bias-controlled multiplex PCR with the immunoSEQ v3 hsTCRB kit, the TCR beta CDR3 regions were amplified from genomic DNA. This is the immuneACCESS table as TCRdb keeps it, with only in-frame sequences that have V and J called. A part of the clones is gone; compared with another copy, unresolved V genes explain less than half, and the rest is unexplained. This sample comprises tens of thousands of clones, 55% to 70% of them detected only once. The top ten constitute approximately 7% of the sample. The sample's time point, from its label and the paper: pre-treatment sample, taken before nivolumab and TIL therapy. The sequenced sample was blood, obtained at baseline. These receptors originate from a person aged 25-85 years with non-small cell lung cancer.

In this sample, this clone turned up a few times. V is TRBV9 and J is TRBJ2-7, with D unclear. The CDR3 contains 14 residues. Trimming left V 0 bases short and J 2 bases short, with 9 bases between. In germline, CDR1 is SGDLS, CDR2 YYNGEE. The CDR3 DNA reads TGTGCCAGCAGCGTAGACAGTGGACCCTACGAGCAGTACTTC. As protein: CASSVDSGPYEQYF.

The chain combines TRBV5-6 with TRBJ1-5, with 9 bases aligning to TRBD1. CDR1 is SGHDT, CDR2 YYEEEE, per germline. This CDR3 is built from 15 residues. With V trimmed by 2 bases and J by 7 bases, 7 bases remained unmatched. DNA for the CDR3: TGTGCCAGCAGCTTAGGGACAGGGAAACGACAGCCCCAGCATTTT. It is translated as CASSLGTGKRQPQHF.

In this sample, this clone turned up many times. This chain uses TRBV7-2 with TRBJ2-1, with D possibly being TRBD2 (5 bases). Germline lookup yields CDR1 SGHTA and CDR2 FQGNSA. The CDR3 has 15 residues. Trimming took 3 bases from V and 6 from J, leaving 15 bases between them. The CDR3 protein is CASSLTKHHSNEQFF. DNA of the CDR3: TGTGCCAGCAGCTTGACTAAACACCACTCCAATGAGCAGTTCTTC.

This chain uses TRBV19 with TRBJ1-4; no definite D call. The CDR3 is 13 amino acids. CDR1 and CDR2 (germline): LNHDA, SQIVND (reference sequence). The ends were cut back, 6 bases at V and 5 bases at J, with 10 bases in the middle. The CDR3 sequence is CASSRGFNEKLFF. In nucleotides, the CDR3 is TGTGCCAGTAGCCGAGGATTCAATGAAAAACTGTTTTTT. The variable domain in full, with the rest retrieved from reference TRBV19 and TRBJ1-4, is DGGITQSPKYLFRKEGQNVTLSCEQNLNHDAMYWYRQDPGQGLRLIYYSQIVNDFQKGDIAEGYSVSREKKESFPLTVTSAQKNPTAFYLCASSRGFNEKLFFGSGTQLSVL.

This rearrangement joins TRBV7-9 to TRBJ2-5; D not certain. CDR3 length: 15 amino acids. The germline V and J ends were trimmed by 0 bases and 7 bases, with 15 bases remaining between them. CDR1 is SEHNR and CDR2 is FQNEAQ in the germline V gene (reference sequence). The CDR3 DNA sequence: TGTGCCAGCAGCTTAGCGGTCGGCTCCCCGGGGACCCAGTACTTC. Amino acids: CASSLAVGSPGTQYF.

This rearrangement joins TRBV6-6 to TRBJ1-2; D is uncertain. The CDR3 contains 11 residues. V was cut by 8 bases and J by 4 bases, with 8 bases left in between. Germline lookup yields CDR1 MNHNY and CDR2 SVGAGI (reference sequence). The CDR3 sequence is CASHPGYGYTF. CDR3 DNA sequence: TGTGCCAGCCACCCGGGCTATGGCTACACCTTC.

V gene TRBV7-8 combines with J gene TRBJ2-5; 10 bases map to TRBD1. This CDR3 has 15 amino acids. After removal of 4 bases from V and 5 bases from J, the junction contained 7 bases not matched to a gene. Germline assignment: CDR1 SGHVS and CDR2 FQNEAQ. The CDR3 DNA follows: TGTGCCAGCAGCTCGCAGACAGGGGGCGGTGAGACCCAGTACTTC. This codes for CASSSQTGGGETQYF.

The V call is TRBV6-5, the J call TRBJ2-7, with a possible D match to TRBD1 (5 bases). This CDR3 is 15 amino acids long. V lost 4 bases and J 3 bases, leaving 16 bases between the germline ends. CDR1 is MNHEY, CDR2 SVGAGI, per germline. The CDR3 DNA reads as TGTGCCAGCAGTTTTCGAGGCCAGCAGGGCTACGAGCAGTACTTC. Its protein product is CASSFRGQQGYEQYF.

The table lists this clone with a few counts. The gene calls are TRBV7-9 and TRBJ1-5; maybe TRBD1 (5 bases). The CDR3 spans 15 residues. The V gene lost 4 bases and the J gene lost 3 bases, with 13 bases spanning the gap. The germline gives CDR1 SEHNR, CDR2 FQNEAQ (reference sequence). For the CDR3, the DNA is TGTGCCAGCAGCTCAGGGATGGGGAACAATCAGCCCCAGCATTTT. Translated: CASSSGMGNNQPQHF.

J is TRBJ1-2 and V is TRBV5-1; D not certain. The CDR3 sequence is 14 residues long. The V gene's germline CDR1 is SGHRS and CDR2 YFSETQ. The V gene lost 3 bases and the J gene lost 4 bases, with 13 bases spanning the gap. The CDR3 DNA is TGCGCCAGCAGCTCCCCTCCAGAAACCTATGGCTACACCTTC. Translation gives CASSSPPETYGYTF.

This rearrangement joins TRBV2 to TRBJ1-5; D gene unclear. V lost 3 bases, J lost 4 bases, and 10 bases lay in between. The V gene's germline CDR1 is SNHLY and CDR2 FYNNEI. The CDR3 is 14 amino acids. CDR3 amino acids: CASSDPVGNQPQHF. CDR3 bases: TGTGCCAGCAGTGATCCCGTTGGGAATCAGCCCCAGCATTTT.

V gene TRBV5-1 combines with J gene TRBJ1-2; D not resolved. The V end was cut by 0 bases, the J end by 8 bases, with 17 bases between. This CDR3 contains 15 residues. The germline V gene has CDR1 SGHRS and CDR2 YFSETQ. The CDR3 spells CASSLGVGGVLGYTF. CDR3 DNA sequence: TGCGCCAGCAGCTTGGGGGTGGGCGGCGTGCTCGGCTACACCTTC.

The gene calls are TRBV15 and TRBJ1-2; D not certain. The germline gives CDR1 LNHNV, CDR2 YYDKDF (reference sequence). The CDR3 loop spans 12 amino acids. V lost 8 bases and J 1 base, leaving 8 bases between the germline ends. The CDR3 is CATGRGNYGYTF. The DNA for the CDR3 is TGTGCCACCGGTCGGGGTAACTATGGCTACACCTTC. Together with reference TRBV15 and TRBJ1-2, the CDR3 gives the full variable domain: DAMVIQNPRYQVTQFGKPVTLSCSQTLNHNVMYWYQQKSSQAPKLLFHYYDKDFNNEADTPDNFQSRRPNTSFCFLDIRSPGLGDTAMYLCATGRGNYGYTFGSGTRLTVV.

V and J are TRBV19 and TRBJ1-1; D unclear. The germline V gene has CDR1 LNHDA and CDR2 SQIVND (reference sequence). The germline V and J ends were trimmed by 6 bases and 1 base, with 12 bases remaining between them. The CDR3 contains 14 residues. CDR3 nucleotides: TGTGCCAGTAGCCACATACGGGAGAACACTGAAGCTTTCTTT. Translation gives CASSHIRENTEAFF.